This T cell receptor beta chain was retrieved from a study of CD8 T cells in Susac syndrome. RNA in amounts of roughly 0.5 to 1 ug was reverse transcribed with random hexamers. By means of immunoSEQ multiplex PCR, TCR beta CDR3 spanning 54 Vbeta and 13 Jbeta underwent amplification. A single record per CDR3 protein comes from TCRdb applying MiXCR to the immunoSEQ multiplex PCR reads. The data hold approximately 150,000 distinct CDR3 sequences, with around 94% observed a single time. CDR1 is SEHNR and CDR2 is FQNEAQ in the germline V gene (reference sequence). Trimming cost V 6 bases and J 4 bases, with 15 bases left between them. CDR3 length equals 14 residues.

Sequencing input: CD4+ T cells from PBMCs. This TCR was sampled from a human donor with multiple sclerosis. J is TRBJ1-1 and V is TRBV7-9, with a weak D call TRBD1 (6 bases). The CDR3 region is CASRKATGSTEAFF. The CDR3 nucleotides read TGTGCCAGCAGAAAAGCTACAGGGAGCACTGAAGCTTTCTTT.